The TCR beta chain described here comes from a study of blood T cell repertoires in COVID-19. The wider study: There were acute and convalescent COVID-19 samples, and they came from the United States, Italy and Spain.

As originally analysed: Nucleated cell number was recorded as an estimate derived from reference gene primer amplification. Method: immunoSEQ multiplex PCR; TCRdb's copy keeps in-frame clones and lacks some. The V and J calls and the clone size are those of that table, but D and trimming were determined from the DNA. The table records about 330,000 clones, approximately 87% of them present only once. Trimming left V 6 bases short and J 4 bases short, with 14 bases between. Germline assignment: CDR1 SGHRS and CDR2 YFSETQ. The CDR3 consists of 14 residues. The material sequenced was peripheral blood. This TCR was recovered from a woman aged 50 to 65 with active or convalescent COVID-19. The gene calls are TRBV5-1 and TRBJ2-1; D perhaps matches TRBD1 (6 bases). The DNA for the CDR3 is TGCGCCAGCACGTTGGGGGCCCTTTACAATGAGCAGTTCTTC. This sequence encodes CASTLGALYNEQFF.